What follows are 8 T cell receptor beta chains derived from one specimen sequenced in a study of read filtering for tumor transcriptome and immune sequencing. The library was built from 400 to 500 ng RNA with molecular barcoded adaptors for alpha/delta and beta/gamma chains. Via MiXCR, TCRdb re-called the reads, giving one row per CDR3 protein. The sample contains 40,000 or so distinct CDR3 sequences, approximately 14% of which appear only once. The sequenced material came from a population of CD138-negative cells sorted from bone marrow. The receptor set was obtained from a donor aged 40 or older with multiple myeloma.

There are many counts of this clonotype. The chain is built from TRBV6-2 or TRBV6-3 and TRBJ1-1; D is unresolved. Germline-derived CDR1 and CDR2 are MNHEY and SVGEGT. V dropped 0 bases and J dropped 0 bases, with 11 bases sitting between them. CDR3 size: 16 residues. The chain's CDR3 is CASSYSRAQVNTEAFF. The CDR3 bases are TGTGCCAGCAGTTACTCGAGGGCTCAGGTGAACACTGAAGCTTTCTTT.

This clonotype has just a few counts. This sequence joins TRBV20-1 and TRBJ2-3; TRBD2 might be the D (6 bases). The ends were cut back, 6 bases at V and 0 bases at J, with 13 bases in the middle. The CDR3 is 14 amino acids. Germline-derived CDR1 and CDR2 are DFQATT and SNEGSKA (reference sequence). CDR3 in DNA: TGCAGTGCCCCCCTAGCGATTAGCACAGATACGCAGTATTTT. It translates to CSAPLAISTDTQYF.

This clonotype occurred a few times. This sequence joins TRBV2 and TRBJ2-5; maybe TRBD2 (6 bases). From germline, CDR1 is SNHLY and CDR2 FYNNEI. The CDR3 covers 14 residues. The ends were cut back, 4 bases at V and 5 bases at J, with 14 bases in the middle. The CDR3, as DNA: TGTGCCAGCAGTGGACCACGCGGGGTCGAGACCCAGTACTTC. Translation gives CASSGPRGVETQYF.

This clonotype has at least ten counts. The V call is TRBV28, the J call TRBJ1-5; D uncertain. The length of the CDR3 is 12 residues. Trimming cost V 7 bases and J 3 bases, with 7 bases left between them. In germline, CDR1 is MDHEN, CDR2 SYDVKM. The CDR3 here is CASTPPNQPQHF. In DNA, the CDR3 is TGTGCCAGCACCCCCCCCAATCAGCCCCAGCATTTT.

In this sample, this clonotype turned up a few times. This sequence joins TRBV20-1 and TRBJ1-2, with a possible D match to TRBD1 (5 bases). The CDR3 length is 10 residues. The V gene's germline CDR1 is DFQATT and CDR2 SNEGSKA (reference sequence). Trimming left V 5 bases short and J 7 bases short, with 8 bases between. CDR3 in amino acids: CSAFRAGYTF. CDR3 nucleotide sequence: TGCAGTGCTTTCAGGGCTGGCTACACCTTC.

A remark on this clonotype: The junction shows a germline mismatch at one end, possibly a read error. The rearrangement links TRBV6-1 to TRBJ2-3; D unclear. Per the germline V gene, CDR1 is MNHNS and CDR2 is SASEGT. The CDR3 extends over 12 amino acids. CDR3 protein: CASSEVSDTQYF. CDR3 bases: TGTGCCAGCAGTGAAGTGTCGGATACGCAGTACTTT.

This clonotype was picked up many times. The J gene is TRBJ1-1, the V gene TRBV4-3; TRBD1 matches at 10 bases. Trimming cost V 2 bases and J 4 bases; bases outside gene matches: 7. CDR1 and CDR2 (germline): LGHNA, YSLEER. The CDR3 spans 16 residues. The CDR3 nucleotides are TGCGCCAGCAGCCAACCGGGACAGGGGCACGGCACTGAAGCTTTCTTT. It codes for CASSQPGQGHGTEAFF.

This sequence joins TRBV11-2 and TRBJ2-5; TRBD1 aligns across 10 bases. The length of the CDR3 is 18 residues. Per germline, CDR1 SGHAT and CDR2 FQNNGV. J was trimmed by 1 base and V by 2 bases; bases with no gene match: 10. CDR3 DNA: TGTGCCAGCAGCTTAATAGCCGGGACAGGGGTTCGCCAAGAGACCCAGTACTTC. Protein sequence: CASSLIAGTGVRQETQYF.